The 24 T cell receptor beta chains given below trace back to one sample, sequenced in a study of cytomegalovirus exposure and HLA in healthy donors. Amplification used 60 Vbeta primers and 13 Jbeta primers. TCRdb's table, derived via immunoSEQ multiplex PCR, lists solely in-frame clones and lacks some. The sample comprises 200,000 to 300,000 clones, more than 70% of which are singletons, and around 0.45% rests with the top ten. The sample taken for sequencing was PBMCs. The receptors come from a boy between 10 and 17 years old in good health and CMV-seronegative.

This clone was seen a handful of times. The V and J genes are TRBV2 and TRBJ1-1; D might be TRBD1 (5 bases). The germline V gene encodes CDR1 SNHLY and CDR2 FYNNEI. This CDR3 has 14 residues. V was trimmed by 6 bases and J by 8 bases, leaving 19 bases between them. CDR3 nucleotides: TGTGCCAGCAGGGCCAGGGCGGCGAACAACGAAGCTTTCTTT. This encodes CASRARAANNEAFF. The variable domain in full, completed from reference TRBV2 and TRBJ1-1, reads EPEVTQTPSHQVTQMGQEVILRCVPISNHLYFYWYRQILGQKVEFLVSFYNNEISEKSEIFDDQFSVERPDGSNFTLKIRSTKLEDSAMYFCASRARAANNEAFFGQGTRLTVV.

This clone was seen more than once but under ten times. DNA for the CDR3: TGTGCTAGTGGTTTGAGGCGGACTGAAGCTTTCTTT. Translated: CASGLRRTEAFF. J is TRBJ1-1 and V is TRBV12-5; no clear D. CDR1 is LGHNT, CDR2 FRNRAP, per germline. This CDR3 region has 12 residues. Trimming removed 2 bases from V and 5 bases from J, with 6 bases in between.

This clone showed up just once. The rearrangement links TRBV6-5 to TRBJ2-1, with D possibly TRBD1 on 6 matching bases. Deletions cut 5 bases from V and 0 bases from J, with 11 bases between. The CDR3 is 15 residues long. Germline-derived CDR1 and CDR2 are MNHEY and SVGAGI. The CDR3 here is CASSTQGSSYNEQFF. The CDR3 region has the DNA TGTGCCAGCAGTACCCAGGGGAGCTCCTACAATGAGCAGTTCTTC.

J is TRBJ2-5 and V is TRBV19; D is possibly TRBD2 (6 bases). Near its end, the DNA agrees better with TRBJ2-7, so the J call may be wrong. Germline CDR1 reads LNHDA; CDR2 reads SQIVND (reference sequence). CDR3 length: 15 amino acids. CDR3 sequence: CASSIAQRLGYEQYF. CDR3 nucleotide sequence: TGTGCCAGTAGTATAGCTCAGCGACTAGGCTACGAGCAGTACTTC.

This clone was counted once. CDR3 loop: CASSQTGRGTEAFF. In DNA, the CDR3 is TGTGCCAGCAGCCAGACAGGGCGCGGCACTGAAGCTTTCTTT. The chain links TRBV7-8 to TRBJ1-1; 7 nucleotides align to TRBD1. Per germline, CDR1 SGHVS and CDR2 FQNEAQ. This CDR3 has 14 amino acids. With V trimmed by 5 bases and J by 4 bases, 7 bases remained unmatched. The complete variable domain, with remaining parts taken from reference TRBV7-8 and TRBJ1-1, reads GAGVSQSPRYKVAKRGQDVALRCDPISGHVSLFWYQQALGQGPEFLTYFQNEAQLDKSGLPSDRFFAERPEGSVSTLKIQRTQQEDSAVYLCASSQTGRGTEAFFGQGTRLTVV.

The CDR3 here is CASSPRTGEVQETQYF. The DNA for the CDR3 is TGTGCCAGCAGCCCGCGGACAGGGGAGGTACAAGAGACCCAGTACTTC. The rearrangement links TRBV7-9 to TRBJ2-5; 9 positions agree with TRBD1. Trimming at V came to 5 bases and at J to 2 bases, leaving 9 bases not matched to a gene. Germline CDR1 is SEHNR and CDR2 is FQNEAQ (reference sequence). This CDR3 is built from 16 residues.

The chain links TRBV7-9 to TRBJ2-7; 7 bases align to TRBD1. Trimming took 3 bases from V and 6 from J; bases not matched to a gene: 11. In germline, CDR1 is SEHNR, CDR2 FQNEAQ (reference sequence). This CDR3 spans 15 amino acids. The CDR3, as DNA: TGTGCCAGCAGCTTCATGACAGGGAGACGGAGCGAGCAGTACTTC. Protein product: CASSFMTGRRSEQYF.

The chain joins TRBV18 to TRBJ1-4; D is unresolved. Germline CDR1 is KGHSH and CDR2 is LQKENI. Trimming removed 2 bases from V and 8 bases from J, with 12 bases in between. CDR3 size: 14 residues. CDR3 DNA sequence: TGTGCCAGCTCACCATCGGCCCTGGAGGAAAAACTGTTTTTT. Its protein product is CASSPSALEEKLFF.

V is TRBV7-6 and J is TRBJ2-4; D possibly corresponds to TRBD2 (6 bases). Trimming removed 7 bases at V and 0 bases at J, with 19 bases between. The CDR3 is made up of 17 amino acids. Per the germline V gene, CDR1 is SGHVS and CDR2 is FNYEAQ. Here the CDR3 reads CASTHVLGTVAKNIQYF. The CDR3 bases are TGTGCCAGCACTCACGTATTAGGGACTGTAGCCAAAAACATTCAGTACTTC. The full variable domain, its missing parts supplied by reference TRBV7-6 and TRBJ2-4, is GAGVSQSPRYKVTKRGQDVALRCDPISGHVSLYWYRQALGQGPEFLTYFNYEAQQDKSGLPNDRFSAERPEGSISTLTIQRTEQRDSAMYRCASTHVLGTVAKNIQYFGAGTRLSVL.

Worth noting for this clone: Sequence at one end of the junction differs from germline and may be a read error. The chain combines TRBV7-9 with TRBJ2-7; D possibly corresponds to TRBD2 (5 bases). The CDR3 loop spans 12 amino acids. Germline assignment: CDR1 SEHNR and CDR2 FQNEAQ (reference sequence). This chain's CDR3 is CSSSLGSYEQYF. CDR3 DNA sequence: TGTTCCAGCAGCTTAGGGAGTTACGAGCAGTACTTC.

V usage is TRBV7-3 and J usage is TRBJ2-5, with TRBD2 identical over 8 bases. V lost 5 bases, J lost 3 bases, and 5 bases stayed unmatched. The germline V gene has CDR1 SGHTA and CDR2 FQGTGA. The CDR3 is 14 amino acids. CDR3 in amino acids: CASSRGGQEETQYF. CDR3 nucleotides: TGTGCCAGCAGCCGCGGGGGGCAAGAAGAGACCCAGTACTTC. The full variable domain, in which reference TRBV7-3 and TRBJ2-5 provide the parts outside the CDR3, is GAGVSQTPSNKVTEKGKYVELRCDPISGHTALYWYRQSLGQGPEFLIYFQGTGAADDSGLPNDRFFAVRPEGSVSTLKIQRTERGDSAVYLCASSRGGQEETQYFGPGTRLLVL.

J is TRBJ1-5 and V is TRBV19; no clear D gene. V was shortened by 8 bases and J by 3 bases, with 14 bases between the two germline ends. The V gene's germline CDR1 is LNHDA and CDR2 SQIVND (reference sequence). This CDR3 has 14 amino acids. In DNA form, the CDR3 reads TGTGCCAGTGGGAGATGGGGAGTCAATCAGCCCCAGCATTTT. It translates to CASGRWGVNQPQHF. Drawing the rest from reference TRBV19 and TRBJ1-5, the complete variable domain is DGGITQSPKYLFRKEGQNVTLSCEQNLNHDAMYWYRQDPGQGLRLIYYSQIVNDFQKGDIAEGYSVSREKKESFPLTVTSAQKNPTAFYLCASGRWGVNQPQHFGDGTRLSIL.

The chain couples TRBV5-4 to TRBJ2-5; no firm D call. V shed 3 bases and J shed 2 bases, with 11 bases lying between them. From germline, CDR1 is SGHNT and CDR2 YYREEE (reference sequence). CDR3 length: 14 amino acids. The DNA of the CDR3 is TGTGCCAGCAGCTGGCTAGGATCACAAGAGACCCAGTACTTC. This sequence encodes CASSWLGSQETQYF. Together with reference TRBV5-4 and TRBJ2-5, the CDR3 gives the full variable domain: ETGVTQSPTHLIKTRGQQVTLRCSSQSGHNTVSWYQQALGQGPQFIFQYYREEENGRGNFPPRFSGLQFPNYSSELNVNALELDDSALYLCASSWLGSQETQYFGPGTRLLVL.

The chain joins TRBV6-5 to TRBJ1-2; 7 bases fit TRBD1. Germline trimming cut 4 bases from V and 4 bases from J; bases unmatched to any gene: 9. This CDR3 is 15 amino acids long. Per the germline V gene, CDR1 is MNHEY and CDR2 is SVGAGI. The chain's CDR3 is CASSLSAGQLYGYTF. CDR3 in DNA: TGTGCCAGCAGTTTAAGCGCGGGACAGCTCTATGGCTACACCTTC.

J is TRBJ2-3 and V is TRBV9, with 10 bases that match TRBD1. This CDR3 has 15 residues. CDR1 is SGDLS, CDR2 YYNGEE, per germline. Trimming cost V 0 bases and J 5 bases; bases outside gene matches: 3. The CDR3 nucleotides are TGTGCCAGCAGCGTAGCCGGGACAGGGGAAGATACGCAGTATTTT. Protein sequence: CASSVAGTGEDTQYF.

The CDR3 is CASSTGRGAYNEQFF. In nucleotides, the CDR3 is TGTGCCAGCAGCACTGGACGGGGAGCCTACAATGAGCAGTTCTTC. The rearrangement joins TRBV9 to TRBJ2-1, with D maybe TRBD2 (5 bases). CDR3 length: 15 amino acids. The V gene's germline CDR1 is SGDLS and CDR2 YYNGEE. V lost 4 bases, J lost 2 bases, and 13 bases lay in between.

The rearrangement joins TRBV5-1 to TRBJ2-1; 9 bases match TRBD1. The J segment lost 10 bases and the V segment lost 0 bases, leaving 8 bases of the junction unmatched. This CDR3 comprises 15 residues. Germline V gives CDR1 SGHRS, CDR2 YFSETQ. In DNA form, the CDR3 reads TGCGCCAGCAGCTTGGAGACAGGGGGTCGAAGAGAGCAGTTCTTC. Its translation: CASSLETGGRREQFF.

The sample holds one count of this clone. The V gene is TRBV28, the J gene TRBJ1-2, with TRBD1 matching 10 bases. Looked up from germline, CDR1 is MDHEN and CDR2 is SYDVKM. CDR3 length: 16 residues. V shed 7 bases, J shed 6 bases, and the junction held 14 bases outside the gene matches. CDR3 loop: CASTSVPGQGPDGYTF. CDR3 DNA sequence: TGTGCCAGCACTTCAGTCCCGGGACAGGGGCCCGATGGCTACACCTTC.

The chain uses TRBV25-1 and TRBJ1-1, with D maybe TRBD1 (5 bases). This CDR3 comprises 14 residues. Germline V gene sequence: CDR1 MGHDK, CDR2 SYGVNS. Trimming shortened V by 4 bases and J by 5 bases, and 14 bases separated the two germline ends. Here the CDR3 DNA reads TGTGCCAGCAGTGGGTGGTTTGGGGGGACTGAAGCTTTCTTT. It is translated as CASSGWFGGTEAFF.

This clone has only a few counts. The CDR3 DNA follows: TGTGCCAGCAGTTACCGTCAGGGGGTCTACGAGCAGTACTTC. This encodes CASSYRQGVYEQYF. J is TRBJ2-7 and V is TRBV6-5, with 7 nucleotides matching TRBD1. The CDR3 has 14 amino acids. Germline CDR1 is MNHEY and CDR2 is SVGAGI. Trimming at V came to 2 bases and at J to 3 bases, leaving 4 bases not matched to a gene.

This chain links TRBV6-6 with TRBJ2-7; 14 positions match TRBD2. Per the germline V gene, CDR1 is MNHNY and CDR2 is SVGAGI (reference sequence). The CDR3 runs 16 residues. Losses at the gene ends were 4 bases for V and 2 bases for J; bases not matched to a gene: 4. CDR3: CASSSGTSGSPYEQYF. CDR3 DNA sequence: TGTGCCAGCAGTTCCGGGACTAGCGGGAGTCCCTACGAGCAGTACTTC.

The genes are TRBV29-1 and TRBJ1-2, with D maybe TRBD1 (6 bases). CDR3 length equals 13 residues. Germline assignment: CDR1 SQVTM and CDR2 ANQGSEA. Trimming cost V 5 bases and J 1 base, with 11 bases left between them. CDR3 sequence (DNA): TGCAGCGTTCATTCGGACAGTAACTATGGCTACACCTTC. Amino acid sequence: CSVHSDSNYGYTF.

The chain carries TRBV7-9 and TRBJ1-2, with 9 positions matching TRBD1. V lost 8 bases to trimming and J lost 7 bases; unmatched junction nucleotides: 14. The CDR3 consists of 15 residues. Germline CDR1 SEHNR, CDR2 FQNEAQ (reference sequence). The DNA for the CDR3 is TGTGCCAGCGGCGAAGGAACAGGGGGCGCGGGTGGCTACACCTTC. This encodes CASGEGTGGAGGYTF.

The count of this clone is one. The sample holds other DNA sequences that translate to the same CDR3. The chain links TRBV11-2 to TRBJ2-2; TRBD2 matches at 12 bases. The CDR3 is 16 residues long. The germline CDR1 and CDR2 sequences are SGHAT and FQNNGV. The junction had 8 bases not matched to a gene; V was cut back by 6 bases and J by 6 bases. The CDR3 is CASRILAGGSAGELFF. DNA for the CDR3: TGTGCCAGCAGAATACTAGCGGGGGGCAGCGCCGGGGAGCTGTTTTTT. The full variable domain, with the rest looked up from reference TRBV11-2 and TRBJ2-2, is EAGVAQSPRYKIIEKRQSVAFWCNPISGHATLYWYQQILGQGPKLLIQFQNNGVVDDSQLPKDRFSAERLKGVDSTLKIQPAKLEDSAVYLCASRILAGGSAGELFFGEGSRLTVL.